The 2 T cell receptor beta chains below all came from one sample that was sequenced in a study of monozygotic twins with inflammatory bowel disease. TCRdb re-analyzed the 5' RACE reads; it lists each CDR3 protein once, without DNA. This sample's table has about 210,000 distinct CDR3 sequences. Sequencing input: blood. These receptors originate from a human donor with ulcerative colitis or Crohn's disease, or a healthy co-twin of an affected twin (not recorded which).

This chain uses TRBV10-3 with TRBJ2-5; the D gene TCRdb calls, TRBD1, cannot be checked with no DNA. Germline CDR1 and CDR2: ENHRY and SYGVKD. CDR3 length equals 14 residues. The CDR3 sequence: CAISEVAGGETQYF.

V gene TRBV7-2 combines with J gene TRBJ2-3. This CDR3 is built from 15 residues. CDR1 SGHTA and CDR2 FQGNSA come from the germline V gene. The CDR3 protein is CASSLITLQRSTQYF.